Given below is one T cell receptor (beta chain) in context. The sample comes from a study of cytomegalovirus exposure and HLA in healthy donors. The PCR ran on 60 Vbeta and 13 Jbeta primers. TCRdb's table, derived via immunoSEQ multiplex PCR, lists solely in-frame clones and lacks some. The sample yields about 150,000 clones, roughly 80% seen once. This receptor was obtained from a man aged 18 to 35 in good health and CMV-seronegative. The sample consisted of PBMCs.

DNA of the CDR3: TGTGCCAGCAGCCTCGGGACTAGCGGGAGCGGGGAGACCCAGTACTTC. As protein: CASSLGTSGSGETQYF. The chain combines TRBV7-9 with TRBJ2-5; 14 bases map to TRBD2. Germline lookup yields CDR1 SEHNR and CDR2 FQNEAQ (reference sequence). CDR3 length: 16 residues. V was clipped by 5 bases and J by 5 bases; unmatched bases: 7.